Below, one TCR beta chain is given with its context. CDR3 length: 14 amino acids. V lost 0 bases, J lost 7 bases, and 4 bases stayed unmatched. CDR1 is SEHNR and CDR2 is FQNEAQ in the germline V gene (reference sequence). The source of the sample is a study of control samples from healthy donors and cancer patients. Measured with immunoSEQ multiplex PCR; TCRdb has only the in-frame clones, and not every one. The profile shows roughly 130,000 clones, around nine tenths of them singletons. Source material: blood. The sequence was collected from a man aged 18 to 35 in good health. The chain employs TRBV7-9 and TRBJ1-2, with 8 positions matching TRBD1. In nucleotides, the CDR3 is TGTGCCAGCAGCTTAGCGACAGGGGAGGGTGGCTACACCTTC. The encoded protein is CASSLATGEGGYTF.